This TCR beta chain stems from a study of T cells in localized non-small cell lung cancer. V was pared by 5 bases and J by 6 bases, with 6 bases of the junction left unmatched. Germline-derived CDR1 and CDR2 are SGHTA and FQGNSA. CDR3 length: 15 residues. The repertoire was sequenced with immunoSEQ multiplex PCR; TCRdb's copy has only in-frame clones and lacks some. The sample contains about 24,000 clones, around 90% of which appear only once. This clone was observed once. The sequences come from peripheral blood, collected before any cancer treatment. The clonotype originates from a man aged 35-69 years with stage I squamous cell lung carcinoma. V gene TRBV7-2 combines with J gene TRBJ2-1; TRBD2 aligns across 11 bases. Here the CDR3 DNA reads TGTGCCAGCAGCCTAGGGACTAGCGGATCCAATGAGCAGTTCTTC. Its protein is CASSLGTSGSNEQFF. Variable domain in full (rest from reference TRBV7-2 and TRBJ2-1): GAGVSQSPSNKVTEKGKDVELRCDPISGHTALYWYRQSLGQGLEFLIYFQGNSAPDKSGLPSDRFSAERTGGSVSTLTIQRTQQEDSAVYLCASSLGTSGSNEQFFGPGTRLTVL.